What follows are 31 T cell receptor beta chains derived from one specimen sequenced in a study of shared clonotypes between healthy human individuals. Profiled with immunoSEQ multiplex PCR; TCRdb holds only in-frame clones, not every one. The sample comprises over a million clones, about 84% of which are singletons, and roughly 0.57% rests with the top ten. Sequenced material: memory CD4+ T cells from PBMCs. Indicated subset: CD45RA-negative fraction. All receptors derive from a man between 18 and 35 years old in good health. Some clones in this sample may be carry-over from other donors' samples.

Remarks on this clone: This may come from a read error, since a much larger clone is one base off. This rearrangement joins TRBV29-1 to TRBJ2-1; D call uncertain. Germline V gene data show CDR1 as SQVTM and CDR2 as ANQGSEA. V lost 4 bases and J 0 bases, leaving 7 bases between the germline ends. CDR3 size: 13 residues. The CDR3 spells CSVVESSYNEQFF. For the CDR3, the DNA is TGCAGCGTTGTAGAGAGCTCCTACAATGAGCAGTTCTTC.

A word on this clone: In the same sample, other DNA sequences code for this CDR3. The genes are TRBV28 and TRBJ2-7, with D perhaps TRBD1 (6 bases). The CDR3 spans 11 residues. Germline CDR1 and CDR2: MDHEN and SYDVKM. Trimming left V 5 bases short and J 7 bases short, with 9 bases between. The CDR3 nucleotides read TGTGCCAGCAGTGTAAGGGGGGAGCAGTACTTC. Its translation is CASSVRGEQYF.

V usage is TRBV7-7 and J usage is TRBJ2-5; 8 bases align to TRBD2. Trimming removed 0 bases from V and 9 bases from J; junction bases left unmatched: 0. The CDR3 is made up of 12 amino acids. Looked up from germline, CDR1 is SSHAT and CDR2 is FNYEAQ (reference sequence). The CDR3 nucleotides read TGTGCCAGCAGCTTAGCCGGGGGGGCCCAGTACTTC. Its translation: CASSLAGGAQYF. The variable domain in full, with the rest retrieved from reference TRBV7-7 and TRBJ2-5, is GAGVSQSPRYKVTKRGQDVTLRCDPISSHATLYWYQQALGQGPEFLTYFNYEAQPDKSGLPSDRFSAERPEGSISTLTIQRTEQRDSAMYRCASSLAGGAQYFGPGTRLLVL.

The chain carries TRBV5-1 and TRBJ2-2, with D unclear. Trimming shortened V by 0 bases and J by 4 bases, and 1 base separated the two germline ends. This CDR3 has 12 residues. From germline, CDR1 is SGHRS and CDR2 YFSETQ. DNA for the CDR3: TGCGCCAGCAGCTTGGCCACCGGGGAGCTGTTTTTT. This codes for CASSLATGELFF.

The V call is TRBV6-5, the J call TRBJ2-1, with 8 bases identical to TRBD2. The length of the CDR3 is 14 residues. The J segment lost 15 bases and the V segment lost 6 bases, leaving 16 bases of the junction unmatched. Germline V gene data show CDR1 as MNHEY and CDR2 as SVGAGI. The CDR3 protein is CASSSRAGGGSPFF. In DNA form, the CDR3 reads TGTGCCAGCAGCTCCCGGGCGGGGGGCGGTTCGCCGTTCTTC.

V gene TRBV4-3 combines with J gene TRBJ1-2; TRBD1 might be the D (6 bases). Germline V gives CDR1 LGHNA, CDR2 YSLEER. V gave up 0 bases and J gave up 5 bases, with 16 bases separating them. The CDR3 spans 16 residues. CDR3 protein: CASSQDNVGQYYGYTF. Here the CDR3 DNA reads TGCGCCAGCAGCCAAGATAATGTGGGACAATATTATGGCTACACCTTC.

This sequence joins TRBV5-6 and TRBJ2-3; 7 bases align to TRBD2. The CDR3 loop spans 16 amino acids. V was pared by 1 base and J by 2 bases, with 7 bases of the junction left unmatched. CDR1 is SGHDT and CDR2 is YYEEEE in the germline V gene. The CDR3 here is CASSLLLAQNTDTQYF. Written as DNA, the CDR3 is TGTGCCAGCAGCTTGTTACTAGCGCAAAACACAGATACGCAGTATTTT. Using reference TRBV5-6 and TRBJ2-3 for the parts outside the CDR3, the full variable domain is DAGVTQSPTHLIKTRGQQVTLRCSPKSGHDTVSWYQQALGQGPQFIFQYYEEEERQRGNFPDRFSGHQFPNYSSELNVNALLLGDSALYLCASSLLLAQNTDTQYFGPGTRLTVL.

This clone was picked up one time. This rearrangement joins TRBV6-1 to TRBJ2-7, with a weak D call TRBD1 (5 bases). There are 15 residues in the CDR3. The V gene lost 5 bases and the J gene lost 3 bases, with 17 bases spanning the gap. In germline, CDR1 is MNHNS, CDR2 SASEGT. CDR3 region: CASSPAPQGRYEQYF. The DNA of the CDR3 is TGTGCCAGCAGTCCCGCCCCGCAGGGTCGCTACGAGCAGTACTTC.

This chain connects TRBV6-1 to TRBJ2-7; no clear D gene. V was trimmed by 4 bases and J by 2 bases, leaving 9 bases between them. Germline V CDR1 and CDR2: MNHNS, SASEGT. The CDR3 is 13 amino acids. The CDR3 protein is CASSGSSTYEQYF. Written as DNA, the CDR3 is TGTGCCAGCAGTGGGTCCTCCACCTACGAGCAGTACTTC.

V gene TRBV20-1 combines with J gene TRBJ1-1; D ambiguous. CDR1 is DFQATT and CDR2 is SNEGSKA in the germline V gene (reference sequence). V lost 5 bases and J 10 bases, leaving 11 bases between the germline ends. The CDR3 spans 10 residues. The CDR3 nucleotides read TGCAGTGCTCATGAGAATTCAGCTTTCTTT. Translation gives CSAHENSAFF.

V and J are TRBV30 and TRBJ2-5; possibly TRBD1 for D (5 bases). CDR1 is GTSNPN and CDR2 is SVGIG in the germline V gene (reference sequence). V was pared by 0 bases and J by 1 base, with 6 bases between. This CDR3 has 13 residues. The CDR3 is CAWSVRVQETQYF. CDR3 in DNA: TGTGCCTGGAGTGTCAGGGTCCAAGAGACCCAGTACTTC.

With regard to this clone: Other DNA sequences of this sample code for an identical CDR3. The chain joins TRBV29-1 to TRBJ2-5; D might be TRBD1 (5 bases). With 5 bases removed from V and 4 bases from J, the gap between germline ends came to 20 bases. Germline CDR1 reads SQVTM; CDR2 reads ANQGSEA. The CDR3 runs to 15 residues. CDR3 protein: CSVSALQGRAETQYF. CDR3 sequence (DNA): TGCAGCGTTAGCGCGCTTCAGGGAAGGGCAGAGACCCAGTACTTC. The complete variable domain, with remaining parts taken from reference TRBV29-1 and TRBJ2-5, reads SAVISQKPSRDICQRGTSLTIQCQVDSQVTMMFWYRQQPGQSLTLIATANQGSEATYESGFVIDKFPISRPNLTFSTLTVSNMSPEDSSIYLCSVSALQGRAETQYFGPGTRLLVL.

This clone occurred many times. This sequence joins TRBV5-5 and TRBJ1-5, with TRBD1 identical over 7 bases. V was clipped by 3 bases and J by 6 bases; unmatched bases: 18. The CDR3 totals 18 residues. CDR1 is SGHKS and CDR2 is YYEKEE in the germline V gene (reference sequence). The DNA for the CDR3 is TGTGCCAGCAGCTACGGGACAGTTCCAGCGGCGCTGAGTCAGCCCCAGCATTTT. The encoded protein is CASSYGTVPAALSQPQHF.

This clone was seen many times. The chain couples TRBV12-2 to TRBJ2-7; the table assigns TRBD1, which was not confirmed against the DNA. TRBV12-2 is annotated as a pseudogene. The CDR3 has 15 amino acids. The CDR3 here is CASRGDSQSSYEQYF. CDR3 bases: TGTGCAAGTCGCGGAGACAGTCAGAGCTCCTACGAGCAGTACTTC.

The V and J genes are TRBV18 and TRBJ1-1; D ambiguous. The ends were cut back, 4 bases at V and 3 bases at J, with 6 bases in the middle. This CDR3 has 12 amino acids. Germline CDR1 reads KGHSH; CDR2 reads LQKENI. The CDR3 coding sequence is TGTGCCAGCTCACGGGGAGACACTGAAGCTTTCTTT. Protein sequence: CASSRGDTEAFF.

The chain employs TRBV4-3 and TRBJ1-1, with TRBD1 identical over 8 bases. The CDR3 consists of 16 residues. J lost 4 bases, V lost 0 bases, and 7 bases had no gene match. Looked up from germline, CDR1 is LGHNA and CDR2 is YSLEER. The CDR3 nucleotides read TGCGCCAGCAGCCAAGATTGGGGACAGGTAGTCACTGAAGCTTTCTTT. This gives the protein CASSQDWGQVVTEAFF.

The DNA for the CDR3 is TGTGCCAGCAGCGCGGGAGCTTACAATGAGCAGTTCTTC. Its translation is CASSAGAYNEQFF. The V gene is TRBV7-9, the J gene TRBJ2-1; 7 bases are a match to TRBD2. The CDR3 has 13 amino acids. Per germline, CDR1 SEHNR and CDR2 FQNEAQ (reference sequence). After removal of 5 bases from V and 4 bases from J, the junction contained 2 bases not matched to a gene.

This chain connects TRBV7-9 to TRBJ1-2, with 7 bases matching TRBD1. The germline CDR1 and CDR2 sequences are SEHNR and FQNEAQ (reference sequence). The CDR3 is made up of 14 amino acids. J was trimmed by 8 bases and V by 0 bases; bases with no gene match: 6. CDR3 nucleotides: TGTGCCAGCAGCTTAGCGGGTCAGGGGGTAGGCTACACCTTC. Translated: CASSLAGQGVGYTF.

V is TRBV27 and J is TRBJ1-1; D call uncertain. Germline V CDR1 and CDR2: MNHEY, SMNVEV (reference sequence). Trimming took off 6 bases at V and 4 bases at J, with 15 bases between the two ends. The CDR3 sequence is 14 residues long. CDR3 coding DNA: TGTGCCAGCAGCTCAAGAAGGGTGCGCACTGAAGCTTTCTTT. Its protein is CASSSRRVRTEAFF.

CDR3 sequence reads: CASSVQGAKNNEQFF. The CDR3 DNA follows: TGTGCCAGCAGCGTCCAGGGGGCCAAAAACAATGAGCAGTTCTTC. The chain combines TRBV7-7 with TRBJ2-1; 8 bases fit TRBD1. The CDR3 covers 15 residues. Germline V CDR1 and CDR2: SSHAT, FNYEAQ (reference sequence). J lost 5 bases, V lost 5 bases, and 8 bases had no gene match.

This chain connects TRBV25-1 to TRBJ2-7; 12 nucleotides agree with TRBD1. This CDR3 spans 18 amino acids. Germline V CDR1 and CDR2: MGHDK, SYGVNS. V was pared by 3 bases and J by 2 bases, with 11 bases of the junction left unmatched. The CDR3 DNA follows: TGTGCCAGCAGTGAGGGAAGAATGAGGGACAGGGGGCCCTACGAGCAGTACTTC. Its protein product is CASSEGRMRDRGPYEQYF.

This clone has just a few counts. The rearrangement joins TRBV2 to TRBJ2-7, with TRBD2 as a possible D gene (6 bases). Germline CDR1 reads SNHLY; CDR2 reads FYNNEI. The CDR3 is made up of 14 amino acids. V was pared by 6 bases and J by 6 bases, with 18 bases between. The CDR3 coding sequence is TGTGCCAGCAGGGCGGGGCCTATCACCTCCGAGCAGTACTTC. Encoded protein: CASRAGPITSEQYF.

Comments on this clone: The same CDR3 also results from other DNA sequences found in this sample. The genes are TRBV2 and TRBJ2-1; the match to TRBD2 covers 10 bases. The germline V gene has CDR1 SNHLY and CDR2 FYNNEI. CDR3 length equals 15 residues. V lost 6 bases to trimming and J lost 4 bases; unmatched junction nucleotides: 6. The DNA of the CDR3 is TGTGCCAGCAGGAGGACTAGCGGATCTTACAATGAGCAGTTCTTC. Encoded protein: CASRRTSGSYNEQFF.

This sequence joins TRBV7-9 and TRBJ2-2; 8 nucleotides line up with TRBD1. Trimming took 2 bases from V and 6 from J; bases not matched to a gene: 2. Per germline, CDR1 SEHNR and CDR2 FQNEAQ (reference sequence). The CDR3 runs 14 residues. DNA for the CDR3: TGTGCCAGCAGCTTAAGACAGGGGCCCGGGGAGCTGTTTTTT. As protein: CASSLRQGPGELFF.

This clone was seen a handful of times. The rearrangement links TRBV4-1 to TRBJ2-1, with D perhaps TRBD1 (5 bases). CDR1 and CDR2 from the germline V gene are MGHRA and YSYEKL. This CDR3 region has 14 residues. Trimming took off 5 bases at V and 10 bases at J, with 18 bases between the two ends. DNA of the CDR3: TGCGCCAGCAGCTTGGACATCGCATTTCGGGAGCAGTTCTTC. Translation: CASSLDIAFREQFF.

As concerns this clone: Other DNA sequences in this specimen translate into the identical CDR3. The rearrangement uses TRBV27 and TRBJ1-2; D is ambiguous. This CDR3 region has 11 residues. The V and J ends lost 4 bases and 4 bases respectively, with 4 bases between them. Germline CDR1 is MNHEY and CDR2 is SMNVEV (reference sequence). The CDR3 spells CASSSGYGYTF. In nucleotides, the CDR3 is TGTGCCAGCAGTTCAGGCTATGGCTACACCTTC.

V usage is TRBV2 and J usage is TRBJ2-7, with TRBD1 identical over 7 bases. J was trimmed by 1 base and V by 6 bases; bases with no gene match: 6. Germline CDR1 is SNHLY and CDR2 is FYNNEI. The CDR3 spans 14 residues. This CDR3 is CASRGQASSYEQYF. CDR3 coding DNA: TGTGCCAGCAGAGGACAGGCCTCGTCCTACGAGCAGTACTTC. Variable domain in full (rest from reference TRBV2 and TRBJ2-7): EPEVTQTPSHQVTQMGQEVILRCVPISNHLYFYWYRQILGQKVEFLVSFYNNEISEKSEIFDDQFSVERPDGSNFTLKIRSTKLEDSAMYFCASRGQASSYEQYFGPGTRLTVT.

There are a few counts of this clone. Germline and junction disagree at one end, which may indicate a read error. The same CDR3 arises from other DNA sequences in this sample as well. This chain uses TRBV7-9 with TRBJ2-2; TRBD2 matches 12 bases. The CDR3 runs to 14 residues. CDR1 is SEHNR, CDR2 FQNEAQ, per germline (reference sequence). The CDR3 reads CASSLAGGPGELFF. The CDR3 DNA is TGTGCCAGCAGCCTAGCGGGAGGGCCCGGGGAGCTGTTTTTT.

The CDR3, as DNA: TGTGCCAGCAGTTTAGAATTGGGGTTGGTAACTTGGGATTCGGGCGATCAGCCCCAGCATTTT. Its translation is CASSLELGLVTWDSGDQPQHF. The chain recombines TRBV28 with TRBJ1-5; D is unresolved. The V end was cut by 2 bases, the J end by 5 bases, with 31 bases between. Per germline, CDR1 MDHEN and CDR2 SYDVKM. The CDR3 length is 21 residues.

This clone came up once. V usage is TRBV5-6 and J usage is TRBJ1-1; no firm D call. CDR3 length: 15 residues. V was shortened by 0 bases and J by 4 bases, with 13 bases between the two germline ends. Germline CDR1 and CDR2: SGHDT and YYEEEE. In DNA, the CDR3 is TGTGCCAGCAGCTTGGTTGACATGTTTAGCACTGAAGCTTTCTTT. Translation gives CASSLVDMFSTEAFF. Together with reference TRBV5-6 and TRBJ1-1, the CDR3 gives the full variable domain: DAGVTQSPTHLIKTRGQQVTLRCSPKSGHDTVSWYQQALGQGPQFIFQYYEEEERQRGNFPDRFSGHQFPNYSSELNVNALLLGDSALYLCASSLVDMFSTEAFFGQGTRLTVV.

The chain uses TRBV6-1 and TRBJ2-7; TRBD2 might be the D (5 bases). The CDR3 runs to 14 residues. Trimming left V 7 bases short and J 7 bases short, with 20 bases between. Germline values: CDR1 MNHNS, CDR2 SASEGT. CDR3 sequence reads: CASTLDSPAREQYF. The CDR3 coding sequence is TGTGCCAGCACCCTGGACTCCCCGGCTCGGGAGCAGTACTTC.